Following are 22 T cell receptor beta chains from one sample sequenced in a study of T cell responses to AZD1222 COVID-19 vaccine. Generated by immunoSEQ multiplex PCR, the TCRdb table keeps only in-frame clones and is missing some. The table records about 160,000 clones, roughly 94% of them present only once. The material was peripheral blood, obtained on day 0 of AZD1222 vaccination. The origin of the receptors is an adult in good health.

The chain uses TRBV19 and TRBJ1-6; D might be TRBD1 (5 bases). The CDR3 runs 17 residues. Trimming cost V 7 bases and J 5 bases, with 21 bases left between them. From germline, CDR1 is LNHDA and CDR2 SQIVND (reference sequence). The CDR3 region is CASTGDYTRSDNSPLHF. DNA for the CDR3: TGTGCCAGTACGGGGGACTATACTCGGTCGGATAATTCACCCCTCCACTTT. Complete variable domain (other parts from reference TRBV19 and TRBJ1-6): DGGITQSPKYLFRKEGQNVTLSCEQNLNHDAMYWYRQDPGQGLRLIYYSQIVNDFQKGDIAEGYSVSREKKESFPLTVTSAQKNPTAFYLCASTGDYTRSDNSPLHFGNGTRLTVT.

The J gene is TRBJ1-1, the V gene TRBV6-4, with D unclear. The CDR3 extends over 13 amino acids. The germline gives CDR1 MRHNA, CDR2 SNTAGT. V was cut by 3 bases and J by 3 bases, with 8 bases left in between. The CDR3 region is CASSESSYTEAFF. The CDR3 nucleotides are TGTGCCAGCAGTGAGAGCTCTTACACTGAAGCTTTCTTT.

The chain couples TRBV24-1 to TRBJ2-3; TRBD1 aligns across 10 bases. There are 16 residues in the CDR3. V shed 5 bases and J 6 bases; nucleotides not matched to a gene: 10. Germline-derived CDR1 and CDR2 are KGHDR and SFDVKD. CDR3 bases: TGTGCCACCAGTGCCCAAGACAGGGGGCTTGTTGATACGCAGTATTTT. This translates into CATSAQDRGLVDTQYF.

This clone appeared a few times. The chain joins TRBV2 to TRBJ1-2; 8 bases are shared with TRBD1. The CDR3 sequence is 15 residues long. The germline V gene has CDR1 SNHLY and CDR2 FYNNEI. Trimming removed 5 bases from V and 7 bases from J; junction bases left unmatched: 12. The CDR3 is CASSLQGAPSSGYTF. The CDR3 DNA reads as TGTGCCAGCAGTCTTCAGGGGGCCCCTTCAAGTGGCTACACCTTC.

The chain is built from TRBV4-3 and TRBJ2-1; D unresolved. Trimming removed 1 base from V and 2 bases from J, with 9 bases in between. CDR1 and CDR2 from the germline V gene are LGHNA and YSLEER. The length of the CDR3 is 15 residues. The CDR3 protein is CASSQGSLAYNEQFF. As DNA, the CDR3 is TGCGCCAGCAGCCAAGGGTCTTTGGCCTACAATGAGCAGTTCTTC.

V and J are TRBV12-3 or TRBV12-4 and TRBJ1-5, with D unresolved. Between the trimmed V and J ends, which lost 3 bases and 5 bases, there was a span of 8 bases. CDR3 size: 13 residues. The CDR3 is CASSFGIDQPQHF. The CDR3 DNA follows: TGTGCCAGCAGTTTCGGGATCGATCAGCCCCAGCATTTT.

The rearrangement joins TRBV2 to TRBJ1-2; unclear D gene. Germline CDR1 SNHLY, CDR2 FYNNEI. Trimming cost V 5 bases and J 3 bases, with 16 bases left between them. The CDR3 runs to 15 residues. The DNA of the CDR3 is TGTGCCAGCAGTCCGAGAGAGAACCGCCACTATGGCTACACCTTC. It translates to CASSPRENRHYGYTF.

The chain links TRBV7-8 to TRBJ1-3; D is undetermined. The CDR3 consists of 15 residues. Germline V lookup: CDR1 SGHVS, CDR2 FQNEAQ. V lost 2 bases and J lost 0, with 8 bases in between. CDR3 residues: CASSLLGISGNTIYF. DNA for the CDR3: TGTGCCAGCAGCTTACTGGGTATCTCTGGAAACACCATATATTTT.

This rearrangement joins TRBV4-3 to TRBJ1-6; D remains unclear. Looked up from germline, CDR1 is LGHNA and CDR2 is YSLEER. Trimming shortened V by 0 bases and J by 0 bases, and 3 bases separated the two germline ends. The CDR3 has 15 amino acids. The CDR3 protein is CASSQESSYNSPLHF. CDR3 bases: TGCGCCAGCAGCCAAGAGAGCTCCTATAATTCACCCCTCCACTTT.

V is TRBV15 and J is TRBJ1-6; D remains ambiguous. The V and J ends lost 3 bases and 6 bases respectively, with 3 bases between them. Germline V gene lookup returns CDR1 LNHNV and CDR2 YYDKDF (reference sequence). This CDR3 has 12 residues. As DNA, the CDR3 is TGTGCCACCAGCAGGCCTAATTCACCCCTCCACTTT. This codes for CATSRPNSPLHF.

This sequence joins TRBV1 and TRBJ2-4; TRBD2, the table's D call, lacks a check against the DNA. TRBV1 is flagged as a pseudogene. The CDR3 loop spans 17 amino acids. The DNA for the CDR3 is TGCACCAGCAACCGACTTCGACTAGCGTTTCTCAAAAACATTCAGTACTTC. Protein product: CTSNRLRLAFLKNIQYF.

The V gene is TRBV6-4, the J gene TRBJ2-1; D is undetermined. In germline, CDR1 is MRHNA, CDR2 SNTAGT. V gave up 0 bases and J gave up 5 bases, with 8 bases separating them. CDR3 length equals 14 residues. This chain's CDR3 is CASSDSEGHNEQFF. The CDR3 nucleotides are TGTGCCAGCAGTGACTCCGAAGGCCACAATGAGCAGTTCTTC.

The V gene is TRBV15, the J gene TRBJ2-7, with D tentatively TRBD1 or TRBD2 (5 bases each). The germline V and J ends were trimmed by 0 bases and 7 bases, with 16 bases remaining between them. The CDR3 spans 15 residues. CDR1 is LNHNV and CDR2 is YYDKDF in the germline V gene (reference sequence). As DNA, the CDR3 is TGTGCCACCAGCAGAGATCGAAGCGGAGCAGGGGAGCAGTACGTC. It is translated as CATSRDRSGAGEQYV.

V and J are TRBV18 and TRBJ2-6; D call uncertain. Trimming left V 2 bases short and J 1 base short, with 0 bases between. Germline V gene lookup returns CDR1 KGHSH and CDR2 LQKENI. The CDR3 is made up of 13 amino acids. CDR3 DNA: TGTGCCAGCTCACCATCTGGGGCCAACGTCCTGACTTTC. Residues: CASSPSGANVLTF.

The chain links TRBV6-4 to TRBJ2-5; TRBD1 aligns across 7 bases. Germline V gene sequence: CDR1 MRHNA, CDR2 SNTAGT. The length of the CDR3 is 13 residues. V trimming: 3 bases; J trimming: 4 bases; junction bases outside the gene matches: 2. CDR3 sequence reads: CASSENRGETQYF. Here the CDR3 DNA reads TGTGCCAGCAGTGAGAACAGGGGAGAGACCCAGTACTTC.

This clone was picked up a small number of times. The chain recombines TRBV6-1 with TRBJ2-7; TRBD2 aligns across 13 bases. This CDR3 has 17 amino acids. V lost 4 bases, J lost 4 bases, and 10 bases stayed unmatched. Germline CDR1 and CDR2: MNHNS and SASEGT. CDR3 loop: CASSVVPGLAGPYEQYV. CDR3 DNA sequence: TGTGCCAGCAGTGTGGTCCCGGGACTAGCGGGACCGTACGAGCAGTACGTC.

This sequence joins TRBV5-4 and TRBJ1-5; 9 nucleotides agree with TRBD1. This CDR3 is 15 amino acids long. V gave up 4 bases and J gave up 0 bases; unmatched junction bases: 2. The germline V gene has CDR1 SGHNT and CDR2 YYREEE (reference sequence). CDR3 coding DNA: TGTGCCAGCAGCAAGGACAGGGGTAGCAATCAGCCCCAGCATTTT. Amino acid sequence: CASSKDRGSNQPQHF.

This chain connects TRBV18 to TRBJ1-1; D not certain. CDR1 KGHSH and CDR2 LQKENI come from the germline V gene. CDR3 length equals 13 residues. V shed 5 bases and J shed 0 bases, with 7 bases lying between them. CDR3 sequence: CASSADVNTEAFF. As DNA, the CDR3 is TGTGCCAGCTCAGCAGATGTGAACACTGAAGCTTTCTTT.

This clone was seen only once. The gene calls are TRBV5-4 and TRBJ1-1, with D tentatively TRBD1 (5 bases). The CDR3 consists of 14 residues. Trimming stripped 3 bases from V and 6 bases from J, with 15 bases between. The germline V gene encodes CDR1 SGHNT and CDR2 YYREEE (reference sequence). CDR3 in amino acids: CASSSLVGGAEAFF. CDR3 DNA: TGTGCCAGCAGCTCCCTAGTGGGGGGAGCTGAAGCTTTCTTT.

The V call is TRBV28, the J call TRBJ2-2; D is perhaps TRBD1 (5 bases). The germline V gene encodes CDR1 MDHEN and CDR2 SYDVKM. Trimming took 2 bases from V and 2 from J, leaving 6 bases between them. This CDR3 spans 14 amino acids. The CDR3 DNA follows: TGTGCCAGCAGTTTAACAGGAAACACCGGGGAGCTGTTTTTT. Translation gives CASSLTGNTGELFF.

V usage is TRBV14 and J usage is TRBJ2-5; a possible D gene is TRBD2 (6 bases). The CDR3 has 15 amino acids. The V and J ends lost 5 bases and 1 base respectively, with 14 bases between them. Germline V gives CDR1 SGHDN, CDR2 FVKESK. The CDR3 spells CASSFQRRGQETQYF. CDR3 bases: TGTGCCAGCAGCTTCCAGCGGCGGGGCCAAGAGACCCAGTACTTC.

V usage is TRBV9 and J usage is TRBJ1-2; weak D call: TRBD1 (5 bases). V lost 0 bases and J 0 bases, leaving 9 bases between the germline ends. The CDR3 loop spans 15 amino acids. Germline values: CDR1 SGDLS, CDR2 YYNGEE. The CDR3 is CASSVGGAANYGYTF. CDR3 sequence (DNA): TGTGCCAGCAGCGTAGGAGGGGCGGCTAACTATGGCTACACCTTC. The full variable domain, completed using reference TRBV9 and TRBJ1-2, is DSGVTQTPKHLITATGQRVTLRCSPRSGDLSVYWYQQSLDQGLQFLIQYYNGEERAKGNILERFSAQQFPDLHSELNLSSLELGDSALYFCASSVGGAANYGYTFGSGTRLTVV.